This section outlines one T cell receptor (beta chain) sequence together with its context. What antigen it recognizes has not been identified. Base-call qualities are not available, and no considerably larger clone is one nucleotide away. Whole blood was collected in K2EDTA tubes by collaborating institutions according to the institutions' own protocols. Collaborator samples were shipped for TCRbeta analysis as frozen whole blood, isolated PBMCs, or DNA extracted from either sample type. The data stem from a study of blood T cell repertoires in COVID-19 (dated by TCRdb to 2020 to 2022). Broadly, across the study: The collaborator samples originated in the United States, Italy and Spain and spanned the acute and convalescent phases of COVID-19. The prospective study material was composed of cDNA or gDNA derived from T cells, B-cell-depleted T cells, or PBMCs. Deeply sampled blood TCRbeta repertoires from subjects exposed to, actively infected with, or recovered from COVID-19 were included in the dataset. The repertoires were released in a freely available public database meant as a resource for research on the immune response to SARS-CoV-2. Samples came from the ongoing ImmuneRACE study (first 160 participants) plus 1,254 subjects from 6 global collaborators. Nearly every sample came with metadata listing a de-identified subject ID, COVID-19 status, age in years and sex. HLA class I and class II types, where available, came from metadata supplied by the sample provider rather than from assay-based typing. Overall study outcomes, separate from this receptor: How much clinical and demographic metadata was included differed by source and by participant, and the metadata was provided uncurated.

TCRbeta CDR3 regions were amplified from genomic DNA by means of the immunoSEQ Assay, a bias-controlled multiplex PCR. The authors' pipeline ran thus. Nucleated cell counts per sample were estimated from amplification of reference gene primers within the assay. Sequence reads were collapsed and filtered to measure the absolute abundance of every unique TCRbeta CDR3 rearrangement. Productive Simpson clonality was computed per sample as the square root of Simpson's diversity index over productive rearrangements. Drawn from immuneACCESS, this table holds only the in-frame rearrangements with V and J called that TCRdb kept. Clones are partly lost; checked studies trace under half to an unresolved V gene and leave the rest unexplained. V and J calls and clone size are copied from that table; D and trimming were computed from the DNA. In all, the sample holds roughly 200,000 clones, and 85% to 90% of those were seen once. The leading ten clones occupy 2.5% to 3% of the sample.

Sequencing was performed on peripheral blood. The TCR sequence derives from a woman between 25 and 40 years old with active or convalescent COVID-19.

CDR3 loop: CSVEGLAGTDTQYF. In nucleotide form, the sequence is TGCAGCGTTGAGGGGCTAGCGGGCACAGATACGCAGTATTTT. Rearrangement joined TRBV29-1 to TRBJ2-3; 7 junctional bases match TRBD2. V trim: 3 bases; J trim: 1 base; unmatched bases: 4. The germline V gene provides CDR1 SQVTM and CDR2 ANQGSEA. From the cysteine through the phenylalanine, the CDR3 covers 14 amino acids. This entry keeps only the CDR3 DNA: 42 bases, framed from base 1.